The rows below give T cell receptor beta chains drawn from one sample of a study of blood T cell repertoires in COVID-19. Libraries were prepared by immunoSEQ multiplex PCR; TCRdb keeps only in-frame clonotypes and omits some of them. The sample shows some 200,000 clones, about nine tenths of them seen only once. The sequenced sample consisted of peripheral blood. These receptors were taken from a man aged 65 to 79 with acute or convalescent COVID-19. Each CDR3 is given with its conserved first and last residue. A D gene is named only where the DNA matches it firmly. Size values are once, few and many counts, or a class for expanded clones, and some rows have none.

d_call	clone_size	v_call	j_call	cdr3_nt	cdr3_aa
TRBD1	-	TRBV2	TRBJ2-7	TGTGCCAGCAGAAGGACAGGCTACGAGCAGTACTTC	CASRRTGYEQYF
-	-	TRBV15	TRBJ1-5	TGTGCCACCAACCCAGGGAAACACAATCAGCCCCAGCATTTT	CATNPGKHNQPQHF
TRBD1	few	TRBV10-3	TRBJ1-5	TGTGCCATCAGTGAGTCGGACAGGAGGGGCAATCAGCCCCAGCATTTT	CAISESDRRGNQPQHF
-	-	TRBV3-1/TRBV3-2	TRBJ2-3	TGTGCCAGCAGCTCCACATGGAGCGTTACAGATACGCAGTATTTT	CASSSTWSVTDTQYF
TRBD2	-	TRBV10-3	TRBJ2-7	TGTGCCATCAGTGAGACGGCGGGAGCCCCCCACGAGCAGTACTTC	CAISETAGAPHEQYF
-	-	TRBV5-1	TRBJ2-5	TGCGCCAGCAGCTTGGCCGGGGTCCAAGAGACCCAGTACTTC	CASSLAGVQETQYF
-	-	TRBV7-2	TRBJ1-1	TGTGCCAGCAGCGTCCCGTCAAGCGCTGAAGCTTTCTTT	CASSVPSSAEAFF
-	-	TRBV6-6	TRBJ2-5	TGTGCCAGCAGTTACCGGAGAGACGCAGAGACCCAGTACTTC	CASSYRRDAETQYF
TRBD1	-	TRBV28	TRBJ1-2	TGTGCCAGCAGCAGACAGGGGCCTAACTATGGCTACACCTTC	CASSRQGPNYGYTF
TRBD1	-	TRBV5-1	TRBJ1-4	TGCGCCAGCAGCTTACAGCCGGGGACAGGGGCTGAAAAACTGTTTTTT	CASSLQPGTGAEKLFF
-	-	TRBV6-5	TRBJ1-2	TGTGCCAGCAGGTCCCAGGCTTATGGCTACACCTTC	CASRSQAYGYTF
-	-	TRBV15	TRBJ1-2	TGTGCCACCAGCAGGGAAGCAGGGTCTCTTAGTGGCTACACCTTC	CATSREAGSLSGYTF
TRBD1	-	TRBV27	TRBJ1-2	TGTGCCAGCAGCTGGGACAGTGGATATGGCTACACCTTC	CASSWDSGYGYTF
-	-	TRBV24-1	TRBJ1-2	TGTGCCACCAGTGATCTCGGCCGAGGGGGCTACACCTTC	CATSDLGRGGYTF
TRBD1	-	TRBV2	TRBJ1-5	TGTGCCAGCAGTGAAGCAGCAGGGGGCGGACAGCCCCAGCATTTT	CASSEAAGGGQPQHF
TRBD1	-	TRBV6-5	TRBJ2-1	TGTGCCAGCAGATCAGGGGGCTTCTCCTACAATGAGCAGTTCTTC	CASRSGGFSYNEQFF
TRBD2	-	TRBV5-1	TRBJ2-5	TGCGCCAGCAGCTCCGGGGGACTAGCGGGAGCGCCAAAAGAGACCCAGTACTTC	CASSSGGLAGAPKETQYF
TRBD1	few	TRBV7-8	TRBJ2-7	TGTGCCAGCAGCTGGAGACAGGGATCAGAGCAGTACTTC	CASSWRQGSEQYF
-	-	TRBV11-2	TRBJ1-1	TGTGCCAGCAGCTTAATGAGAGGCGGCTTCGCTGAAGCTTTCTTT	CASSLMRGGFAEAFF
-	-	TRBV30	TRBJ2-1	TGTGCCTGGAGTTACTTCAGGCTGTACAATGAGCAGTTCTTC	CAWSYFRLYNEQFF
TRBD2	-	TRBV3-1/TRBV3-2	TRBJ2-1	TGTGCCAGCAGCTTGCCAGGGAGCGGGAGTTTTGGTGAGCAGTTCTTC	CASSLPGSGSFGEQFF
-	-	TRBV7-2	TRBJ2-3	TGTGCCAGCAGCTTAGTCGGGGTACTTCTCACAGATACGCAGTATTTT	CASSLVGVLLTDTQYF
TRBD1	-	TRBV5-6	TRBJ1-2	TGTGCCAGCAGCTTATTAGGGACAGGGGCCTTCCTCAACTATGGCTACACCTTC	CASSLLGTGAFLNYGYTF
-	-	TRBV15	TRBJ2-1	TGTGCCACCTCGCTAGAAGTCGACAATGAGCAGTTCTTC	CATSLEVDNEQFF
-	-	TRBV15	TRBJ1-1	TGTGCCACCAGCAGAGATCGAAAAGTACAGACAGAAGCTTTCTTT	CATSRDRKVQTEAFF
-	-	TRBV9	TRBJ1-4	TGTGCCAGCAGCGTTAACGGTGAAAAACTGTTTTTT	CASSVNGEKLFF
-	once	TRBV10-3	TRBJ1-5	TGTGCCATCGGGTCGTCAGGGAACAGCAATCAGCCCCAGCATTTT	CAIGSSGNSNQPQHF
-	-	TRBV5-5	TRBJ2-3	TGTGCCAGCAGCTTGGGGGGAGCGGGTACAGATACGCAGTATTTT	CASSLGGAGTDTQYF
TRBD2	-	TRBV5-4	TRBJ2-7	TGTGCCAGCAGCTTGGGGACTAGCGGGCTGGGCGAGCAGTACTTC	CASSLGTSGLGEQYF